A selection of T cell receptor beta chains follows, all from one sample in a study of blood T cell repertoires in COVID-19. Here immunoSEQ multiplex PCR was the method, and the copy in TCRdb shows in-frame clones only, minus some. The table has some 270,000 clones, about 90% seen once; the top ten hold approximately 1.8%. Specimen: PBMCs or T cells enriched from blood (not recorded which). All receptors derive from a woman aged 60-75 years who had recovered from COVID-19. Both conserved end residues are part of each CDR3. Each record gives: D gene, clone size, J gene, V gene, CDR3 DNA, CDR3 protein. The D gene is left open where the match is weak. Not all rows give a size; the values are once, few, many and, for expanded clones, a class.

D: -
size: -
J: TRBJ2-3
V: TRBV29-1
DNA: TGCAGCTCGCGGGGTCTCACAGATACGCAGTATTTT
CDR3: CSSRGLTDTQYF

D: -
size: -
J: TRBJ1-3
V: TRBV13
DNA: TGTGCCAGCAGCTGGCGGGGGTACTCTGGAAACACCATATATTTT
CDR3: CASSWRGYSGNTIYF

D: TRBD1
size: -
J: TRBJ1-2
V: TRBV28
DNA: TGTGCCGGCCAGGACAGGGGGCTTGGCTACACCTTC
CDR3: CAGQDRGLGYTF

D: TRBD1
size: -
J: TRBJ1-2
V: TRBV7-9
DNA: TGTGCCAGCACCCTTGGTGGGACAGTTCACTATGGCTACACCTTC
CDR3: CASTLGGTVHYGYTF

D: -
size: -
J: TRBJ2-3
V: TRBV10-3
DNA: TGTGCCAGTGGGGCGGGCACAGATACGCAGTATTTT
CDR3: CASGAGTDTQYF

D: -
size: -
J: TRBJ2-3
V: TRBV28
DNA: TGTGCCAGCACGGGAGTGATGGGGAAGTCCCCGCCTTCGGGAGATACGCAGTATTTT
CDR3: CASTGVMGKSPPSGDTQYF

D: TRBD1
size: -
J: TRBJ1-5
V: TRBV30
DNA: TGTGCCAGATTAACCGGGACAGGGGAAAATCAGCCCCAGCATTTT
CDR3: CARLTGTGENQPQHF

D: TRBD1
size: -
J: TRBJ2-1
V: TRBV4-1
DNA: TGCGCCAGCAGCCCCGGGACAGGGGGAATTAATGAGCAGTTCTTC
CDR3: CASSPGTGGINEQFF

D: -
size: -
J: TRBJ2-5
V: TRBV7-3
DNA: TGTGCCAGCAGCCCGGTCGGGAACCAAGAGACCCAGTACTTC
CDR3: CASSPVGNQETQYF

D: -
size: -
J: TRBJ1-5
V: TRBV25-1
DNA: TGTGCCAGCAGTAAGGGGCAGGGTAATAGCAATCAGCCCCAGCATTTT
CDR3: CASSKGQGNSNQPQHF

D: TRBD1
size: -
J: TRBJ1-1
V: TRBV12-3/TRBV12-4
DNA: TGTGCCAGCAGCTGGAACAGCCCAGGGGGAGCTTTCTTT
CDR3: CASSWNSPGGAFF

D: TRBD1
size: many
J: TRBJ1-2
V: TRBV4-1
DNA: TGCGCCAGCAGCCCCCGACAGGGGGCGGGAGACTATGGCTACACCTTC
CDR3: CASSPRQGAGDYGYTF

D: TRBD1
size: -
J: TRBJ1-1
V: TRBV7-9
DNA: TGTGCCAGCAGCTTACTAGGGGGCGGGAGGACTGAAGCTTTCTTT
CDR3: CASSLLGGGRTEAFF

D: -
size: -
J: TRBJ2-7
V: TRBV24-1
DNA: TGTGCCACCCAGCAGGGGCGTCGGACCAGGAGAGGTTACGAGCAGTACTTC
CDR3: CATQQGRRTRRGYEQYF

D: -
size: -
J: TRBJ1-3
V: TRBV23-1
DNA: TGCGCCAGCAGTCACAGGGATTCTGGAAACACCATATATTTT
CDR3: CASSHRDSGNTIYF

D: TRBD1
size: -
J: TRBJ1-3
V: TRBV5-1
DNA: TGCGCCAGCAGCGTCTTGGGACAGAGAAACACCATATATTTT
CDR3: CASSVLGQRNTIYF

D: TRBD1
size: once
J: TRBJ2-7
V: TRBV7-3
DNA: TGTGCCAGTGCCGGAGGAGGGACAGGCTACGAGCAGTACTTC
CDR3: CASAGGGTGYEQYF

D: TRBD1
size: -
J: TRBJ1-5
V: TRBV28
DNA: TGTGCCAGCAGTTTAGGGACAGGGGGCCCCAGCGCGCAGCATTTT
CDR3: CASSLGTGGPSAQHF

D: -
size: -
J: TRBJ1-5
V: TRBV5-1
DNA: TGCGCCAGCCGAGCGGGGGAACAGCTCAATCAGCCCCAGCATTTT
CDR3: CASRAGEQLNQPQHF

D: TRBD1
size: -
J: TRBJ1-6
V: TRBV28
DNA: TGTGCCAGCTTAACAGGGGTTGATTCACCCCTCCACTTT
CDR3: CASLTGVDSPLHF

D: TRBD1
size: once
J: TRBJ2-1
V: TRBV9
DNA: TGTGCCAGCAGCGCCCGGACAGGGTACAATGAGCAGTTCTTC
CDR3: CASSARTGYNEQFF

D: TRBD1
size: -
J: TRBJ1-6
V: TRBV30
DNA: TGTGCCTGGAGTGGGAACAGGGGAAGTAATTCACCCCTCCACTTT
CDR3: CAWSGNRGSNSPLHF